Included here is one TCR beta chain sequence, with context. The antigen remains undetermined. The protocol was immunoSEQ multiplex PCR, while the TCRdb copy is restricted to in-frame clones and leaves out a portion. The sample lists about 150,000 clones, 80% to 90% occurring once. The data stem from a study of T cell responses to AZD1222 COVID-19 vaccine. Notes on the study in general: Only six or seven AZD1222 recipients tested seropositive at baseline.

The CDR3 runs 14 residues. Unmatched junction bases numbered 5, after V lost 11 bases and J lost 0 bases. Germline assignment: CDR1 ENHRY and CDR2 SYGVKD. Specimen: peripheral blood, collected on day 0 of AZD1222 vaccination. The chain employs TRBV10-3 and TRBJ2-2; 8 bases agree with TRBD2. The TCR was taken from an adult in good health. CDR3 protein: CALSGGTNTGELFF. Written as DNA, the CDR3 is TGTGCCCTCTCGGGGGGGACGAACACCGGGGAGCTGTTTTTT.